This is a list of T cell receptor beta chains from one sample in a study of CD8 T cells in Susac syndrome. TCRdb analysed the immunoSEQ multiplex PCR reads with MiXCR anew, one entry per CDR3 protein. The sample yields 160,000 or so distinct CDR3 sequences, roughly 96% seen once. The sequenced sample consisted of CD4+ T cells from PBMCs. These receptors all come from a human donor with Susac syndrome. Both conserved end residues are part of each CDR3. Fields, in order: clone size, V gene, J gene, CDR3 protein. A row's size may be missing; if present it is once, few, many or a size class.

>.|TRBV3-1|TRBJ1-3
CASSQAADSGNTIYF
>once|TRBV20-1|TRBJ2-3
CSGESSTDTQYF
>.|TRBV12-5|TRBJ2-3
CASGLGTSGVTDTQYF
>.|TRBV3-1|TRBJ1-1
CASSQKGGHLSGAFF
>.|TRBV10-3|TRBJ2-7
CAISESSGRLGNEQYF
>once|TRBV7-2|TRBJ1-1
CASSRPGDGTEAFF
>.|TRBV10-3|TRBJ2-7
CAISDGGTYEQYF
>.|TRBV20-1|TRBJ2-7
CSARRGLYEQYF
>.|TRBV5-4|TRBJ2-1
CASSLDSGVGDEQFF
>.|TRBV12-3/TRBV12-4|TRBJ2-5
CASKIAGSGETQYF
>.|TRBV20-1|TRBJ2-5
CSARDRETQYF
>.|TRBV29-1|TRBJ1-1
CSVEPGGTEAFF
>.|TRBV29-1|TRBJ2-1
CSARPPGREWNNEQFF
>.|TRBV19|TRBJ2-3
CASGGGSTDTQYF
>.|TRBV12-3/TRBV12-4|TRBJ2-7
CASSEAGTGSYEQYF
>.|TRBV7-9|TRBJ1-1
CASSTGQNTEAFF
>.|TRBV11-2|TRBJ1-2
CASSHVKGAMRGYTF
>.|TRBV5-1|TRBJ2-1
CASSFFRDPGNEQFF
>.|TRBV4-1|TRBJ1-3
CASSQTGLGRNTIYF
>few|TRBV6-5|TRBJ1-5
CASRGQGSNQPQHF
>.|TRBV9|TRBJ2-1
CASSTVWQAGSYNEQFF
>.|TRBV7-9|TRBJ1-1
CASSLMADTEAFF
>.|TRBV5-1|TRBJ1-2
CASSLEPNYGYTF
>once|TRBV19|TRBJ1-2
CASRGTMYGYTF
>.|TRBV15|TRBJ2-5
CATSRSRETQYF
>once|TRBV9|TRBJ2-5
CASSVGLGTSGNQETQYF
>.|TRBV10-3|TRBJ2-2
CAISAGRATNTGELFF
>.|TRBV29-1|TRBJ2-5
CSVDLTSNQETQYF
>.|TRBV15|TRBJ2-3
CATSREGAAGLPGDTQYF
>.|TRBV15|TRBJ2-4
CATSRDRERVAKNIQYF
>.|TRBV7-2|TRBJ2-7
CASSRGIRGLAYEQYF
>.|TRBV7-9|TRBJ2-2
CASRGQVTGELFF
>.|TRBV23-1|TRBJ1-3
CASSRGGFATIYF
>.|TRBV6-1|TRBJ2-7
CASSEARPSEQYF
>.|TRBV12-3/TRBV12-4|TRBJ2-7
CASSIRGGEQYF
>.|TRBV29-1|TRBJ2-7
CSVSAGPYEQYF
>.|TRBV18|TRBJ2-1
CASSPWDDRILRFF
>once|TRBV3-1|TRBJ1-2
CASSQGQYYGYTF
>.|TRBV6-4|TRBJ1-5
CANKDDYSNQPQHF
>.|TRBV11-1|TRBJ2-2
CASSTRGANTGELFF
>.|TRBV9|TRBJ2-2
CASGPGGAGGELFF
>.|TRBV27|TRBJ1-1
CASSPELGRAEAFF
>few|TRBV2|TRBJ2-2
CASSEAGNTGELFF
>.|TRBV7-6|TRBJ2-3
CASSPMRGPDTQYF
>.|TRBV5-1|TRBJ1-1
CASSQGKNTEAFF
>.|TRBV29-1|TRBJ2-1
CSVAQKNEQFF